This T cell receptor (beta chain) was recorded in a study of blood T cell repertoires in COVID-19. CDR3 length: 15 residues. Germline V gene sequence: CDR1 SGHNT, CDR2 YYREEE (reference sequence). Germline trimming cut 4 bases from V and 4 bases from J; bases unmatched to any gene: 9. Per the authors' pipeline: Estimates of nucleated cell counts were drawn from the amplification of reference gene primers. The assay was immunoSEQ multiplex PCR, and TCRdb's table has in-frame clones only and misses some. V, J and clone size derive from that table, while D and trimming were established from the DNA sequence. The sample lists 380,000 or so clones; 88% were seen once.

The clonotype was recovered from a woman in her thirties or forties with acute COVID-19. The sample consisted of PBMCs or T cells enriched from blood (not recorded which). This chain joins TRBV5-4 and TRBJ2-5; 8 bases line up with TRBD2. The CDR3: CASSPGTSFLETQYF. The CDR3 bases are TGTGCCAGCAGCCCCGGGACTAGTTTTTTAGAGACCCAGTACTTC.